This TCR beta chain was found in a study of breast tumors, draining lymph nodes, adjacent tissues. TCRdb reprocessed the multiplex PCR reads via MiXCR and lists one record per CDR3 protein. The sample lists 180,000 or so distinct CDR3 sequences; about 33% were seen once. General study findings and limits: Tumors had less TCR diversity than lymph nodes, more than nontumor tissue. Findings are consistent with lymph node origin and intratumoral expansion of most tumor T cells.

This CDR3 has 16 residues. Germline V gene lookup returns CDR1 SGHDT and CDR2 YYEEEE. Trimming removed 5 bases from V and 3 bases from J, with 18 bases in between. With respect to this clonotype: Its antigen is undetermined.

Breast cancer patients provided tissue from their axillary draining lymph nodes. The clonotype comes from a female donor with breast cancer. Some clones in this sample may be carry-over from other donors' samples. V usage is TRBV5-6 and J usage is TRBJ1-5, with D possibly TRBD1 on 6 matching bases. Sequencing input: axillary lymph node tissue. Here the CDR3 reads CASSLPGARVNQPQHF. The CDR3 DNA is TGTGCCAGCAGTCTCCCGGGGGCGCGGGTCAATCAGCCCCAGCATTTT.